A selection of T cell receptor beta chains follows, all from one sample in a study of T cell repertoires in cytomegalovirus infection. In TCRdb, the reads were re-called with MiXCR into one record per CDR3 protein. This sample has around 900,000 distinct CDR3 sequences, with 31% found just once. The antigens for these receptors are not known. This specimen consisted of cultured CD8+ T cells from PBMCs, obtained from culture after CMV antigen stimulation. These receptors all come from a human donor in good health (CMV status not recorded). Some clones in this sample may be carry-over from other donors' samples. CDR3s include the opening cysteine and the closing phenylalanine or tryptophan. D genes are given only for firm matches. Size is omitted from some rows. Given values are once, few, many or a class for expanded clones.

j_gene	abundance	d_gene	v_gene	CDR3aa	CDR3nt
TRBJ2-3	once	NA	TRBV20-1	CSARTWRGDTDTQYF	TGCAGTGCTAGAACATGGCGGGGAGACACAGATACGCAGTATTTT
TRBJ2-1	NA	NA	TRBV12-3/TRBV12-4	CASSLSRVNEQFF	TGTGCCAGCAGTTTGTCCAGGGTTAATGAGCAGTTCTTC
TRBJ1-2	few	TRBD1	TRBV27	CASSLVAGGHNYGYTF	TGTGCCAGCAGCCTTGTCGCAGGGGGCCATAACTATGGCTACACCTTC
TRBJ2-1	NA	NA	TRBV7-6	CASSLARDPWSEQFF	TGTGCCAGCAGCTTAGCGCGGGACCCCTGGAGTGAGCAGTTCTTC
TRBJ2-1	NA	TRBD2	TRBV12-3/TRBV12-4	CASTSGVYNEQFF	TGTGCCAGCACTAGCGGGGTTTACAATGAGCAGTTCTTC
TRBJ1-2	NA	TRBD1	TRBV12-3/TRBV12-4	CASSLAQGVF	TGTGCCAGCAGTTTGGCGCAGGGGGTTTTC
TRBJ2-4	many	NA	TRBV7-9	CASGGNLAKNIQYF	TGTGCCAGCGGCGGGAACTTAGCCAAAAACATTCAGTACTTC
TRBJ2-3	NA	TRBD2	TRBV4-3	CASSQGGGYTDTQYF	TGCGCCAGCAGCCAAGGCGGGGGTTACACAGATACGCAGTATTTT
TRBJ2-1	few	TRBD2	TRBV5-4	CASSLPSGGMDEQFF	TGTGCCAGCAGCTTGCCTAGCGGGGGCATGGATGAGCAGTTCTTC
TRBJ2-2	NA	NA	TRBV7-9	CASSLVRGHTGELFF	TGTGCCAGCAGCTTAGTCAGGGGCCACACCGGGGAGCTGTTTTTT
TRBJ1-2	few	NA	TRBV6-2/TRBV6-3	CASSRGLDLYGYTF	TGTGCCAGCAGCCGTGGTCTAGACCTCTATGGCTACACCTTC
TRBJ2-6	NA	TRBD1	TRBV2	CASSHPTGTGKTSEANVLTF	TGTGCCAGCAGTCATCCAACCGGGACAGGGAAAACTTCTGAGGCCAACGTCCTGACTTTC
TRBJ1-2	few	NA	TRBV6-1	CASSERDRRVVNYGYTF	TGTGCCAGCAGTGAAAGGGATCGGAGGGTGGTCAACTATGGCTACACCTTC
TRBJ2-3	few	NA	TRBV20-1	CSARQSGSSTDTQYF	TGCAGTGCTAGACAAAGCGGCTCTAGCACAGATACGCAGTATTTT
TRBJ2-7	once	NA	TRBV2	CASSGRVNEQYF	TGTGCCAGCAGTGGCAGGGTAAACGAGCAGTACTTC
TRBJ2-1	many	NA	TRBV6-6	CASSYYGGYSYNEQFF	TGTGCCAGCAGTTACTATGGGGGGTACTCCTACAATGAGCAGTTCTTC
TRBJ2-1	NA	NA	TRBV6-2/TRBV6-3	CASSYSGLAPRNEQFF	TGTGCCAGCAGTTACTCAGGGCTAGCGCCTCGTAATGAGCAGTTCTTC
TRBJ1-1	many	NA	TRBV7-6	CASSLGRGFTEAFF	TGTGCCAGCAGCTTAGGGAGGGGATTTACTGAAGCTTTCTTT
TRBJ2-5	many	TRBD2	TRBV7-2	CASSLYRSSGGQETQYF	TGTGCCAGCAGCTTATATCGGTCTAGCGGGGGGCAAGAGACCCAGTACTTC
TRBJ2-7	NA	NA	TRBV19	CASSIGTSREQYF	TGTGCCAGTAGTATCGGGACATCGCGCGAGCAGTACTTC
TRBJ2-7	NA	TRBD1	TRBV20-1	CSARGTGVAYEQYF	TGCAGTGCTAGAGGGACAGGGGTGGCCTACGAGCAGTACTTC
TRBJ1-2	many	NA	TRBV12-3/TRBV12-4	CASSPFWQTYGYTF	TGTGCCAGCAGTCCTTTCTGGCAGACCTATGGCTACACCTTC
TRBJ2-7	NA	TRBD2	TRBV27	CASSSRGGLFYEQYF	TGTGCCAGCAGTAGCCGGGGGGGCCTTTTCTACGAGCAGTACTTC
TRBJ1-5	NA	NA	TRBV7-9	CASSPAGGVQPQHF	TGTGCCAGCAGCCCAGCGGGGGGCGTTCAGCCCCAGCATTTT
TRBJ1-2	many	TRBD1	TRBV7-9	CASSLVGTATTNYGYTF	TGTGCCAGCAGCTTAGTTGGGACAGCGACCACTAACTATGGCTACACCTTC
TRBJ2-7	many	NA	TRBV7-9	CASSQDRYADEQYF	TGTGCCAGCAGCCAGGACAGATATGCCGACGAGCAGTACTTC
TRBJ2-1	few	TRBD2	TRBV9	CASSEDGGAYNEQFF	TGTGCCAGCAGTGAAGACGGGGGGGCTTACAATGAGCAGTTCTTC
TRBJ2-1	few	TRBD1	TRBV6-1	CASSDWTGQYNEQFF	TGTGCCAGCAGTGACTGGACAGGTCAATACAATGAGCAGTTCTTC
TRBJ1-5	many	NA	TRBV7-2	CASSLEPSNQPQHF	TGTGCCAGCAGCTTAGAGCCGAGCAATCAGCCCCAGCATTTT
TRBJ2-5	few	NA	TRBV28	CASTRELGVETQYF	TGTGCCAGCACAAGGGAATTAGGTGTGGAGACCCAGTACTTC
TRBJ1-5	NA	NA	TRBV2	CASSEGRGTGGNQPQHF	TGTGCCAGCAGTGAAGGCAGGGGAACTGGGGGCAATCAGCCCCAGCATTTT
TRBJ1-1	few	NA	TRBV27	CASSLIADSQNTEAFF	TGTGCCAGCAGTTTAATAGCGGACAGCCAGAACACTGAAGCTTTCTTT
TRBJ1-6	NA	TRBD1	TRBV5-1	CASSVETGVPSPLHF	TGCGCCAGCAGCGTGGAGACAGGGGTCCCATCACCCCTCCACTTT
TRBJ2-1	NA	NA	TRBV12-3/TRBV12-4	CASSFLFYDSYNEQFF	TGTGCCAGCAGTTTTCTATTCTATGACTCCTACAATGAGCAGTTCTTC
TRBJ2-7	NA	NA	TRBV7-9	CASSLADGPYEQYF	TGTGCCAGCAGCTTAGCCGACGGTCCCTACGAGCAGTACTTC
TRBJ2-1	NA	TRBD2	TRBV4-1	CASSQQAGANYNEQFF	TGTGCCAGCAGCCAACAAGCGGGGGCGAACTACAATGAGCAGTTCTTC
TRBJ1-6	NA	NA	TRBV7-2	CASSPRALPKFNSPLHF	TGTGCCAGCAGCCCCCGGGCCCTCCCCAAGTTTAATTCACCCCTCCACTTT
TRBJ2-1	NA	NA	TRBV10-1	CASSNPAVHNEQFF	TGCGCCAGCAGTAACCCTGCGGTCCACAATGAGCAGTTCTTC
TRBJ2-1	NA	NA	TRBV7-3	CASSPGDVYNEQFF	TGTGCCAGCAGTCCAGGGGACGTTTACAATGAGCAGTTCTTC
TRBJ2-5	few	NA	TRBV6-5	CASSSDSQTQYF	TGTGCCAGCAGTTCAGACAGTCAAACCCAGTACTTC
TRBJ2-1	NA	TRBD1	TRBV19	CASSISGTGYNEQFF	TGTGCCAGTAGTATTTCCGGGACAGGGTACAATGAGCAGTTCTTC
TRBJ2-3	NA	TRBD1	TRBV14	CASSPGTGRKNTDTQYF	TGTGCCAGCAGCCCCGGGACAGGGAGAAAGAACACAGATACGCAGTATTTT
TRBJ1-6	few	NA	TRBV25-1	CASSESGSYNSPLHF	TGTGCCAGCAGTGAATCGGGCTCCTATAATTCACCCCTCCACTTT
TRBJ1-5	few	TRBD1	TRBV6-1	CASSEGGQGAFFHQPQHF	TGTGCCAGCAGTGAAGGGGGACAGGGCGCATTTTTTCATCAGCCCCAGCATTTT
TRBJ2-5	once	TRBD1	TRBV13	CASSWTGSEETQYF	TGTGCCAGCAGCTGGACAGGGAGCGAAGAGACCCAGTACTTC
TRBJ1-1	few	TRBD1	TRBV12-3/TRBV12-4	CASSFTTGATTEAFF	TGTGCCAGCAGTTTTACGACAGGGGCGACCACTGAAGCTTTCTTT